This T cell receptor beta chain is from a study of PD-L1 blockade in urothelial cancer. CDR3 length: 15 residues. CDR1 and CDR2 (germline): SQVTM, ANQGSEA. The ends lost 2 bases at V and 1 base at J; junction bases unmatched: 6. Data came from immunoSEQ multiplex PCR; TCRdb stores just in-frame clones and leaves some out. The sample consists of about 29,000 clones, around 84% of them appearing once. Time point denoted: peripheral blood 6 weeks after treatment start. This clone was detected only once. This sample comprised PBMCs, obtained around atezolizumab (anti-PD-L1) treatment. This TCR came from a man in his 70s with urothelial cancer. This chain joins TRBV29-1 and TRBJ2-3; TRBD2 matches at 7 bases. CDR3 loop: CSVEWGRAGTDTQYF. The DNA for the CDR3 is TGCAGCGTTGAATGGGGGAGGGCCGGCACAGATACGCAGTATTTT.